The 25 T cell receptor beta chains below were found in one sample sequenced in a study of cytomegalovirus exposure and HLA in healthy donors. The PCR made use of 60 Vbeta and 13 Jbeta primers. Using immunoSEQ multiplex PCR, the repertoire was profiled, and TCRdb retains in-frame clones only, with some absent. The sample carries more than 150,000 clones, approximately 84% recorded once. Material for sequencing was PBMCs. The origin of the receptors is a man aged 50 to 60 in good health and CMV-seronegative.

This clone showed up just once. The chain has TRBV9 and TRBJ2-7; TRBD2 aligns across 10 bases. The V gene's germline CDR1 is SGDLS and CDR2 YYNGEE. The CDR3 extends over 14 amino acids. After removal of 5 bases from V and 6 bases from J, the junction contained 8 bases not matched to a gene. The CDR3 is CASSTTSGHLEQYF. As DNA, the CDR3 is TGTGCCAGCAGTACGACTAGCGGGCATCTCGAGCAGTACTTC.

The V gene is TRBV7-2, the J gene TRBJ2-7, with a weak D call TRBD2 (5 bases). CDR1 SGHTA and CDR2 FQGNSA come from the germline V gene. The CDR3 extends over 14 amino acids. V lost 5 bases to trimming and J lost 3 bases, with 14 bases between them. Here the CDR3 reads CASSSRAGNYEQYF. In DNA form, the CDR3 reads TGTGCCAGCAGCAGCCGGGCGGGTAACTACGAGCAGTACTTC.

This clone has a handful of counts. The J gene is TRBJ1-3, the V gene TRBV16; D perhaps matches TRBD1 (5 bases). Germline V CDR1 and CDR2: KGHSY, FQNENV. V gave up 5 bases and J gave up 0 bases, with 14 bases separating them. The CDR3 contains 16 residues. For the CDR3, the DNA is TGTGCCAGCAGCGGTAGGGGCCCCTCCTCTGGAAACACCATATATTTT. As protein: CASSGRGPSSGNTIYF.

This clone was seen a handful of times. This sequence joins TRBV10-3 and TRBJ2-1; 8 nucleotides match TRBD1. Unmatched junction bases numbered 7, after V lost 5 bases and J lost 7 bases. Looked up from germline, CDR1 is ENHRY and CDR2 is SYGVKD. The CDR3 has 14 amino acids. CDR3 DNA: TGTGCCATCAGTTTACAGGGGGTAAGGAATGAGCAGTTCTTC. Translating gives CAISLQGVRNEQFF.

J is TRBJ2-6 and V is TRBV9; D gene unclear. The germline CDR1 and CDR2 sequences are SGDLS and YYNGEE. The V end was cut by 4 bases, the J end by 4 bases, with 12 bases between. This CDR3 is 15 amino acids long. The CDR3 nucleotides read TGTGCCAGCAGCCCTTGGTCAGTCGGGGCCAACGTCCTGACTTTC. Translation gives CASSPWSVGANVLTF.

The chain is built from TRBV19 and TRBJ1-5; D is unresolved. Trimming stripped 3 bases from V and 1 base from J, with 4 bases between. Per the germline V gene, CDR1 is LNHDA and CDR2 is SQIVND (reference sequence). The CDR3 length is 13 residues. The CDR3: CASSISSNQPQHF. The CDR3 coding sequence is TGTGCCAGTAGTATTAGCAGCAATCAGCCCCAGCATTTT.

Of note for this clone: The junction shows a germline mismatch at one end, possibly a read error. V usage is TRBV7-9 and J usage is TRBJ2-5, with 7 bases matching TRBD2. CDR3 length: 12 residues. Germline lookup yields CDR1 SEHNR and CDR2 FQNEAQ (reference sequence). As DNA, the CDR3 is TGTGCCAGCAGCTTAGAGGGACTAACGGCGGACTTC. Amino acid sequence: CASSLEGLTADF.

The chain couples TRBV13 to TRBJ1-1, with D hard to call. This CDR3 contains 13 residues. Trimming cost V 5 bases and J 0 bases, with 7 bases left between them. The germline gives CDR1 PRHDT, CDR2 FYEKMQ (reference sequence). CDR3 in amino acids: CASSNSMNTEAFF. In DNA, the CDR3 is TGTGCCAGCAGCAACAGCATGAACACTGAAGCTTTCTTT.

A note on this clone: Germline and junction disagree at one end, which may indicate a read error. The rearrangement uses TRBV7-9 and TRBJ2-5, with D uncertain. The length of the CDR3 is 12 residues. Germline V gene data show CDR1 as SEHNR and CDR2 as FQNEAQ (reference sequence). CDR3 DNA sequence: TGTTCCAGCAGCCTCTTTCCAGAGACCCAGTACTTC. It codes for CSSSLFPETQYF.

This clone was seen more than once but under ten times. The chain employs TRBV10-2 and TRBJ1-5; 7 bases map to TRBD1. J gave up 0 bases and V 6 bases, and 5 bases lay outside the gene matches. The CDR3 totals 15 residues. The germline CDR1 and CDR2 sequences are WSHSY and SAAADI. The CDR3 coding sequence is TGCGCCAGCAGGAGAGGGGACAGTAGCAATCAGCCCCAGCATTTT. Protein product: CASRRGDSSNQPQHF.

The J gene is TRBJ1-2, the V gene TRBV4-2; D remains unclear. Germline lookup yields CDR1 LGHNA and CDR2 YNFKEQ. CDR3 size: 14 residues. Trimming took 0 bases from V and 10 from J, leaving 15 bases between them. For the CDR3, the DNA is TGTGCCAGCAGCCAAGACATTCCAGGACTCGACTACACCTTC. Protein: CASSQDIPGLDYTF.

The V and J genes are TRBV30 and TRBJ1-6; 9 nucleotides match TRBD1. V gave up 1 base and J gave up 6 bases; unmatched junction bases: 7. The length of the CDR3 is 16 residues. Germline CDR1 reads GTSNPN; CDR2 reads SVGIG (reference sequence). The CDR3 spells CAWSGGQGHFNSPLHF. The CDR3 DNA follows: TGTGCCTGGAGTGGGGGACAGGGTCATTTTAATTCACCCCTCCACTTT. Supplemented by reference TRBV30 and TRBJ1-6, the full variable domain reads SQTIHQWPATLVQPVGSPLSLECTVEGTSNPNLYWYRQAAGRGLQLLFYSVGIGQISSEVPQNLSASRPQDRQFILSSKKLLLSDSGFYLCAWSGGQGHFNSPLHFGNGTRLTVT.

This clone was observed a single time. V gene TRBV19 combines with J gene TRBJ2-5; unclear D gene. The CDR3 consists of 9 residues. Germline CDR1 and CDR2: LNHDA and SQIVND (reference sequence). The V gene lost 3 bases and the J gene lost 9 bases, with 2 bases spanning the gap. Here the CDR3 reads CASSIAQYF. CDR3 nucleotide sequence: TGTGCCAGTAGTATCGCCCAGTACTTC.

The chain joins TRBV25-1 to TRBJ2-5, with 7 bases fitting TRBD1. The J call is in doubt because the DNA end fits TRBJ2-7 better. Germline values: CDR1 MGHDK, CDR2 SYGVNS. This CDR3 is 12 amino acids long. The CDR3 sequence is CASRTGTYEQYF. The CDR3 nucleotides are TGTGCCAGCAGGACAGGGACCTACGAGCAGTACTTC.

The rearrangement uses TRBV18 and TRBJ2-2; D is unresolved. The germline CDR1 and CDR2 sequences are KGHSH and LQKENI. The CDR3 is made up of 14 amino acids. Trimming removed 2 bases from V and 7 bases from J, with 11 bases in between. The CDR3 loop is CASSPDQIVGELFF. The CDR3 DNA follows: TGTGCCAGCTCACCAGATCAGATTGTCGGGGAGCTGTTTTTT.

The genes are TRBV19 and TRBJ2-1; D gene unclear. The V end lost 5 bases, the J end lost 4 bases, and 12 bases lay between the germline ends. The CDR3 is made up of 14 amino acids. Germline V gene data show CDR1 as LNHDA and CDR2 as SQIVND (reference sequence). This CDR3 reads CASSFNPDYNEQFF. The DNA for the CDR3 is TGTGCCAGTAGTTTCAACCCAGATTACAATGAGCAGTTCTTC. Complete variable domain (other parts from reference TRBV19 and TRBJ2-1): DGGITQSPKYLFRKEGQNVTLSCEQNLNHDAMYWYRQDPGQGLRLIYYSQIVNDFQKGDIAEGYSVSREKKESFPLTVTSAQKNPTAFYLCASSFNPDYNEQFFGPGTRLTVL.

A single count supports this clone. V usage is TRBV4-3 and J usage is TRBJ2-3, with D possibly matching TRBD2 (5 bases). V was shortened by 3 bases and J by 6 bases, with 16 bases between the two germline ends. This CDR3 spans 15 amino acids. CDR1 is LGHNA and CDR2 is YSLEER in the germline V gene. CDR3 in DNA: TGCGCCAGCAGCCACCGTCCGAGAGAGGGTGATACGCAGTATTTT. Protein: CASSHRPREGDTQYF.

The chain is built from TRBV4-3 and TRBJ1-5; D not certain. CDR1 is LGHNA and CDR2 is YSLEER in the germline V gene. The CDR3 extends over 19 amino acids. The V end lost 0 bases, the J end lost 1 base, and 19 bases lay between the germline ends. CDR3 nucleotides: TGCGCCAGCAGCCAAGAGGTGGCTGCCGTGAGGGTGAGCAATCAGCCCCAGCATTTT. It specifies CASSQEVAAVRVSNQPQHF.

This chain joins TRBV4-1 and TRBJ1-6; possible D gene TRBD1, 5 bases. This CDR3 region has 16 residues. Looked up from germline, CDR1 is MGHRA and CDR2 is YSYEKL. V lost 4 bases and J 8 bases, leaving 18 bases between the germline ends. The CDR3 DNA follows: TGCGCCAGCAGCCCATCAGTAGGACATTGGGATTCACCCCTCCACTTT. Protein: CASSPSVGHWDSPLHF.

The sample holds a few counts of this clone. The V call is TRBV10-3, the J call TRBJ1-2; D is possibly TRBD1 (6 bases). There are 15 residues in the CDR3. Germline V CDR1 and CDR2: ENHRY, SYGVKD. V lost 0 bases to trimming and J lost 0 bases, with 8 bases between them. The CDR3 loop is CAISESRGTNYGYTF. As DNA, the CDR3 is TGTGCCATCAGTGAGTCCAGGGGAACTAACTATGGCTACACCTTC.

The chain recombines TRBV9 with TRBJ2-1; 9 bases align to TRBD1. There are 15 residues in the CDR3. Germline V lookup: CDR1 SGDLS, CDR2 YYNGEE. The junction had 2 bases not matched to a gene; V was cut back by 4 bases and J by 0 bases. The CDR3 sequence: CASSLGQGSYNEQFF. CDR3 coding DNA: TGTGCCAGCAGCTTGGGACAGGGCTCCTACAATGAGCAGTTCTTC.

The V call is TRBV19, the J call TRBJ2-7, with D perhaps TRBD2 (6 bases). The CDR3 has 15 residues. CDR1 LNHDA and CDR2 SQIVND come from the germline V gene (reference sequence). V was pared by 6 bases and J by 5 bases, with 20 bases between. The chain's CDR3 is CASRTLQGGVDEQYF. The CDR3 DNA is TGTGCCAGTAGGACACTCCAGGGAGGAGTCGACGAGCAGTACTTC.

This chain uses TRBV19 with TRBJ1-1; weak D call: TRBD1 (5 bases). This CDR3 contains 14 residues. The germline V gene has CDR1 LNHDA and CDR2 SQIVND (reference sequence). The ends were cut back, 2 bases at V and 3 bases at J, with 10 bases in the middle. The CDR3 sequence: CASSIRGRDTEAFF. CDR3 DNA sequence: TGTGCCAGTAGTATACGGGGGAGAGACACTGAAGCTTTCTTT.

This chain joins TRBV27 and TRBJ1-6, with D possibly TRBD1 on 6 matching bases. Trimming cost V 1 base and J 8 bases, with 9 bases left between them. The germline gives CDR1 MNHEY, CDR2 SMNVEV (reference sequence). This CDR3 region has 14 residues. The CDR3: CASSLYYRDSPLHF. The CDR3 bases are TGTGCCAGCAGTTTATATTACAGGGATTCACCCCTCCACTTT.

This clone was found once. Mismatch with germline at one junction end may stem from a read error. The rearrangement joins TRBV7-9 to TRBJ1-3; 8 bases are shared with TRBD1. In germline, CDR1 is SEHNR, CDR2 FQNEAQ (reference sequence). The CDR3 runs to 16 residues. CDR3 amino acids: CSSSFWTGLSGNTIYF. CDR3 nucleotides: TGTTCCAGCAGCTTTTGGACAGGGCTCTCTGGAAACACCATATATTTT.